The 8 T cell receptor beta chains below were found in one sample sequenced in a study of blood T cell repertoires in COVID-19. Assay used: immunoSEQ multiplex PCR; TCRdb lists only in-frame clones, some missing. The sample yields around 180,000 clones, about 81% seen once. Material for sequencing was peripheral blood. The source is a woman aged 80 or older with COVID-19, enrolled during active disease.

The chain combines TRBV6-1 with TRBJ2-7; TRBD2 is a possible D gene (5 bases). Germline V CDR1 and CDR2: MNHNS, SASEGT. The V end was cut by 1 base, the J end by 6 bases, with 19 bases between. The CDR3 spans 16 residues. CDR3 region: CASSEEPGRGFGEQYF. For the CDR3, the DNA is TGTGCCAGCAGTGAAGAGCCTGGACGAGGGTTCGGCGAGCAGTACTTC.

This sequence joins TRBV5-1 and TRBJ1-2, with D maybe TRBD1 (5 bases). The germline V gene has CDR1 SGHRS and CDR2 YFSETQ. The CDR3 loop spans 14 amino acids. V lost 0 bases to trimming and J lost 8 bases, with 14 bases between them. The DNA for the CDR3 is TGCGCCAGCAGCTTGGATAGGAGTCGGGGGGGCTACACCTTC. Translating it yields CASSLDRSRGGYTF.

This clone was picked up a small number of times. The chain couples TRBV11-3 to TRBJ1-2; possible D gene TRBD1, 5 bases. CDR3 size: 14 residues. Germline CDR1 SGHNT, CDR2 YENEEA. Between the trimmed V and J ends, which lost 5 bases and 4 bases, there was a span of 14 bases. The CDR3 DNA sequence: TGTGCCAGCAGCAACTTACAGGCTAGCTATGGCTACACCTTC. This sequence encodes CASSNLQASYGYTF.

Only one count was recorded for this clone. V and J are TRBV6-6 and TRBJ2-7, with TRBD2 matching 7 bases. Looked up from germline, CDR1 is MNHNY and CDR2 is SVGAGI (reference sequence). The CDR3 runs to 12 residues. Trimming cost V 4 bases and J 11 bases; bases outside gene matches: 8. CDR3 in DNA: TGTGCCAGCAGTTCTCGGACTAGTCGGAAGTACTTC. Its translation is CASSSRTSRKYF.

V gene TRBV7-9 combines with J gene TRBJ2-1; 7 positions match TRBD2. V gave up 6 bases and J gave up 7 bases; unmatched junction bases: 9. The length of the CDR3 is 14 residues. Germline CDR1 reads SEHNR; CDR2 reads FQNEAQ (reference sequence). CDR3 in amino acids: CASSPHGRLNEQFF. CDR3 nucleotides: TGTGCCAGCAGTCCCCACGGGAGGCTTAATGAGCAGTTCTTC.

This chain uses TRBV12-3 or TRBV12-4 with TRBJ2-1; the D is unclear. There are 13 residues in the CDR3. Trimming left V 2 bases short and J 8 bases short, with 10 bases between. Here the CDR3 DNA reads TGTGCCAGCAGTTTATCCGACAATCATGAGCAGTTCTTC. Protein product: CASSLSDNHEQFF.

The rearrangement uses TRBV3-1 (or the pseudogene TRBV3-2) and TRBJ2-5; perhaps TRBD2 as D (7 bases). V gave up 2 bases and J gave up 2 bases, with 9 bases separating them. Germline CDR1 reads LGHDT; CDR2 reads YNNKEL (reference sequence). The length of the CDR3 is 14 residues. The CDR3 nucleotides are TGTGCCAGCAGCCAAAGGGGGGGACAAGAGACCCAGTACTTC. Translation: CASSQRGGQETQYF.

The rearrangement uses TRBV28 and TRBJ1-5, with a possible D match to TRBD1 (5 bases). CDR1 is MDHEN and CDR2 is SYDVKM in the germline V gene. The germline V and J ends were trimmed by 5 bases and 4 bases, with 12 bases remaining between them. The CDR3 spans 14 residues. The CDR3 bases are TGTGCCAGCAGTACCCTGGGGGGAAATCAGCCCCAGCATTTT. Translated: CASSTLGGNQPQHF.